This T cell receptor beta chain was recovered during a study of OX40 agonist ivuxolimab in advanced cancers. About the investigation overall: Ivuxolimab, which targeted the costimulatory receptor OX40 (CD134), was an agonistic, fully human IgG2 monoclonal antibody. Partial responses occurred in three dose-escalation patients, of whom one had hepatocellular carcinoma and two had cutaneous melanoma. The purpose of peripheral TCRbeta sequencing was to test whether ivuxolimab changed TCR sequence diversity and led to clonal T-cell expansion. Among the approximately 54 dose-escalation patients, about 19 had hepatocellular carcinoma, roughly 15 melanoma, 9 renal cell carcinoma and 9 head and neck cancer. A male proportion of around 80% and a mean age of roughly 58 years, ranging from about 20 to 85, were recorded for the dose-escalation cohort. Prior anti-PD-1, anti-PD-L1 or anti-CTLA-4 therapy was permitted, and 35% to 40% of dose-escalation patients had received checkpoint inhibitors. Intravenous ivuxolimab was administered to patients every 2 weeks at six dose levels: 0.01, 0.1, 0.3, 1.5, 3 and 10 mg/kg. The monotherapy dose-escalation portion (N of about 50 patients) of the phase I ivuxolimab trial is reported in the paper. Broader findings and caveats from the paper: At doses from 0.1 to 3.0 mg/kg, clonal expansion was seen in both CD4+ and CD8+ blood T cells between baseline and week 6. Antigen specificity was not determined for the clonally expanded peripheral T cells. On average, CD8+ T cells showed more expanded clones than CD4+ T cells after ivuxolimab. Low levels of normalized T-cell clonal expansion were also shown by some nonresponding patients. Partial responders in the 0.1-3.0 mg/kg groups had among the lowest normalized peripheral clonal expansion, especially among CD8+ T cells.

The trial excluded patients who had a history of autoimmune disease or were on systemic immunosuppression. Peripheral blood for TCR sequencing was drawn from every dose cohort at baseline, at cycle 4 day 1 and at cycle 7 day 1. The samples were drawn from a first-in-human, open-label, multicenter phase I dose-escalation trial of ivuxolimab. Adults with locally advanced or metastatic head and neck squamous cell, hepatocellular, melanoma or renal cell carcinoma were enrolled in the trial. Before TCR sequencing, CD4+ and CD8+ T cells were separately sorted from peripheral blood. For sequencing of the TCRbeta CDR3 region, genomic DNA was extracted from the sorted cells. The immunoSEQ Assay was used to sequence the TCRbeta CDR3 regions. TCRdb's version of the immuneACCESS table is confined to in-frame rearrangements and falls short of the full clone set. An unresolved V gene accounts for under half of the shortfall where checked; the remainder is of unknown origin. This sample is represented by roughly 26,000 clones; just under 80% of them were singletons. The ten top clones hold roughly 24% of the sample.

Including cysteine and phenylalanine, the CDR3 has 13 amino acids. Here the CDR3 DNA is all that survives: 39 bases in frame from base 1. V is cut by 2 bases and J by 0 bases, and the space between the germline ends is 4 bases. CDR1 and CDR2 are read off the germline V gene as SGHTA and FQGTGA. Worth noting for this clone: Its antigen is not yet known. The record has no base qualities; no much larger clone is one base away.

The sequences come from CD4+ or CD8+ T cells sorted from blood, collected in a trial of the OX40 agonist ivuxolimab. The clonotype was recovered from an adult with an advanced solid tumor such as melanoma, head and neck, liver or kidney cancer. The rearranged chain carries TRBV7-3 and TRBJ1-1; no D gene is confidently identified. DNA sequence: TGTGCCAGCAGCTTAGGGATGAACACTGAAGCTTTCTTT. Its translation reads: CASSLGMNTEAFF.